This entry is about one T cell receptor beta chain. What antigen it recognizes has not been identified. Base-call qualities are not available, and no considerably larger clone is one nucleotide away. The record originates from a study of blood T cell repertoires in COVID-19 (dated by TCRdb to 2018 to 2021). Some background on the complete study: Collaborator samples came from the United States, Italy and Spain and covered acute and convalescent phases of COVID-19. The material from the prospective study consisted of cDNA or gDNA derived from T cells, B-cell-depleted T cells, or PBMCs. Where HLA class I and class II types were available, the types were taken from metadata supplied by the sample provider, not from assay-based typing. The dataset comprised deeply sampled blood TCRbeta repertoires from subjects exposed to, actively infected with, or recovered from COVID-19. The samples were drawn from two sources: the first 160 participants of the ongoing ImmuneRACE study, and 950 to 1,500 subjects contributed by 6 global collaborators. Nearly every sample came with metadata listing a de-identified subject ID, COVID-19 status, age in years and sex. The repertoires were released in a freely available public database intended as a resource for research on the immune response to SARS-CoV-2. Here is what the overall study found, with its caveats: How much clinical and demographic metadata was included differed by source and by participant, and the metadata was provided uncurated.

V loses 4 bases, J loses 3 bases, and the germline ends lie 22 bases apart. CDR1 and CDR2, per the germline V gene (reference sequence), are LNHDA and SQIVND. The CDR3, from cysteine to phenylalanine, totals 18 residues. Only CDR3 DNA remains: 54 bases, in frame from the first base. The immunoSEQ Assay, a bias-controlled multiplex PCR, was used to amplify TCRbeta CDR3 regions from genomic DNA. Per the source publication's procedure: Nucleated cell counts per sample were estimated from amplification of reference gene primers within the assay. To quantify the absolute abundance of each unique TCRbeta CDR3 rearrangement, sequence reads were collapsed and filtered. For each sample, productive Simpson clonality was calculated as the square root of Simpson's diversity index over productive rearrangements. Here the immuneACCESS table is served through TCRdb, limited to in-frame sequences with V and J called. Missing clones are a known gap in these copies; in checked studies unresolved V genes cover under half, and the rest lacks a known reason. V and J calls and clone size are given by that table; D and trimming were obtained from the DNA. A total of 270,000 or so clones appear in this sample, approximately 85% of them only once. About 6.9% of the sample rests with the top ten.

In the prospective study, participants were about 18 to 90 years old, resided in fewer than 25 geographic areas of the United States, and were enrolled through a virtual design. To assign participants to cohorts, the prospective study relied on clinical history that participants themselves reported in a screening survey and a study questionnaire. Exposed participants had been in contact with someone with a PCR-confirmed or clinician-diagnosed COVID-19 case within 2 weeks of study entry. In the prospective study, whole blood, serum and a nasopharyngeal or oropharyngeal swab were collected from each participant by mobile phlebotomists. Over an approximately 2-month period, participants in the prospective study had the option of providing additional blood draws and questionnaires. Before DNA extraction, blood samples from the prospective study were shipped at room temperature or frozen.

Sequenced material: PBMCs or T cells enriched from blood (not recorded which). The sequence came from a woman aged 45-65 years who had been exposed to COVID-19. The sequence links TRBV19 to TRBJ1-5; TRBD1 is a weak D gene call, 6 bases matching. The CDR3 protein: CASSSPGEGVVFNQPQHF. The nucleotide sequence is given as TGTGCCAGTAGTAGCCCTGGGGAGGGGGTAGTATTCAATCAGCCCCAGCATTTT.